Sequencing of this T cell receptor (beta chain) was carried out in a study of T cells after yellow fever vaccination. Study-level points and caveats: Bulk-population clonotypes that are abundant could appear as contaminants in FACS-sorted repertoires. Most clones from primary vaccination were detected again post-booster (approximately 96% CD4, 70% to 90% CD8).

About this clonotype: Its antigen is as yet unknown.

The 5'RACE template-switching step produced TCR cDNA and added a universal primer site and UMIs. A single record per CDR3 protein comes from TCRdb applying MiXCR to the 5' RACE reads. Here the sample spans about 260,000 distinct CDR3 sequences, 13% being singletons. CDR3 length: 15 amino acids. Trimming cost V 1 base and J 2 bases, with 11 bases left between them. The V gene's germline CDR1 is SEHNR and CDR2 FQNEAQ (reference sequence). This chain uses TRBV7-9 with TRBJ1-2; D may be TRBD1 (5 bases). Sequences were derived from CD4+ T cells sorted from PBMCs, sampled 45 days after the yellow fever booster vaccination. This clonotype was obtained from a man aged 25 to 40 who received the YFV17D yellow fever vaccine. The CDR3 is CASSLGGGRNYGYTF. The CDR3 DNA follows: TGTGCCAGCAGCTTAGGGGGGGGAAGGAACTATGGCTACACCTTC.